This T cell receptor (beta chain) emerged from a study of T-cell reconstitution after alpha-beta-depleted transplantation in children. Whole-study findings and limits: Reportedly, roughly two months post-transplant, alpha-beta T cells arose from several hundred expanded graft clones. It was surviving recipient T cells and thymic progenitors that gave some patients high TCRbeta diversity at day 60.

Unique molecular identifiers featured in how the TCRbeta library was prepared. From the PCR reads, TCRdb called clonotypes with MiXCR, one entry per CDR3 protein. The repertoire holds 250,000 to 300,000 distinct CDR3 sequences, with 10% as singletons. Only a few counts were recorded for this clonotype. Its antigen remains unknown. CDR3 length: 14 residues. V dropped 6 bases and J dropped 6; count of bases not matched to a gene: 11. Looked up from germline, CDR1 is LNHDA and CDR2 is SQIVND (reference sequence). The chain joins TRBV19 to TRBJ2-7, with 7 bases matching TRBD1. The sample was PBMCs, taken before TCRalphabeta/CD19-depleted stem cell transplant. The TCR sequence derives from a boy under two years old with acute myeloid leukemia, due to receive a stem cell transplant. The CDR3 here is CASSRQGTRREQYF. The CDR3 DNA reads TGTGCCAGTAGCCGACAGGGAACTCGTCGCGAGCAGTACTTC.